This T cell receptor (beta chain) appears in the sequencing data of a study of blood T cell repertoires in COVID-19. Profiled with immunoSEQ multiplex PCR; TCRdb holds only in-frame clones, not every one. The sample has fewer than 350,000 clones; about 87% are singletons. Germline lookup yields CDR1 MDHEN and CDR2 SYDVKM. This CDR3 comprises 14 residues. V lost 7 bases and J lost 2, with 15 bases in between. The origin of this receptor is a man aged 25 to 40 with COVID-19, enrolled during active disease. The sequenced material came from peripheral blood. V gene TRBV28 combines with J gene TRBJ2-7; tentative D call: TRBD2 (6 bases). Here the CDR3 reads CASTLGTPTYEQYF. Written as DNA, the CDR3 is TGTGCCAGCACCCTTGGGACTCCGACCTACGAGCAGTACTTC.